The clone carrying this TCR beta chain was seen just once. The sample originates from a study of OX40 agonist ivuxolimab in advanced cancers. For the study at large: Each patient was given ivuxolimab into a vein every 2 weeks, at 0.01 to 10 mg/kg.

CDR3 length equals 15 residues. Germline lookup yields CDR1 SGHAT and CDR2 FQNNGV. Deletions cut 2 bases from V and 5 bases from J, with 12 bases between. Here immunoSEQ multiplex PCR was the method, and the copy in TCRdb shows in-frame clones only, minus some. The sample carries 20,000 to 30,000 clones, 88% recorded once. V usage is TRBV11-2 and J usage is TRBJ2-2; D not resolved. The sequence derives from an adult with an advanced solid tumor such as melanoma, head and neck, liver or kidney cancer. The sample in question was CD4+ or CD8+ T cells sorted from blood, obtained in a trial of the OX40 agonist ivuxolimab. The DNA for the CDR3 is TGTGCCAGCAGCTTACGAAAGTACGAGACCGGGGAGCTGTTTTTT. It translates to CASSLRKYETGELFF.